The rows below give T cell receptor beta chains drawn from one sample of a study of human T cells and chemical hapten exposure. TCRdb re-analysed the RACE reads in MiXCR, keeping a single row per CDR3 protein. Here the sample spans around 120,000 distinct CDR3 sequences, roughly 12% being singletons. Here the sequenced sample was whole blood, taken in connection with sensitization to the hapten diphenylcyclopropenone (DPC). All receptors derive from a woman aged 18-35 years with alopecia areata. Some clones in this sample may be carry-over from other donors' samples. Both conserved end residues are part of each CDR3. A D gene is named only where the DNA matches it firmly. Some rows mark clone size as missing; the rest say once, few, many or name a class of expanded clone.

V,D,J,size,DNA,CDR3
TRBV20-1,-,TRBJ2-4,-,TGCAGTGCCAGAGTTTCCTACCTTAAAGCCAAAAACATTCAGTACTTC,CSARVSYLKAKNIQYF
TRBV10-3,-,TRBJ1-6,few,TGTGCCATCAGTGACAGCCTAAATTCACCCCTCCACTTT,CAISDSLNSPLHF
TRBV24-1,-,TRBJ2-7,many,TGTGCCACCAGTGATTTCTTCACGCTCTCCTACGAGCAGTACTTC,CATSDFFTLSYEQYF
TRBV6-2/TRBV6-3,TRBD1,TRBJ1-5,many,TGTGCCAGCAGTTACTCGCTTCGGGACAGCTCCTCCTATAGCAATCAGCCCCAGCATTTT,CASSYSLRDSSSYSNQPQHF
TRBV10-2,-,TRBJ2-5,-,TGCGCCAGCAGTGTAGCGAGGGAGACCCAGTACTTC,CASSVARETQYF
TRBV20-1,-,TRBJ2-7,few,TGCAGTGCTAGTTCTGGACGGCAACTCTACGAGCAGTACTTC,CSASSGRQLYEQYF
TRBV4-1,TRBD2,TRBJ2-4,many,TGCGCCAGCAGCCAGCCAACTAGCGGGGCTCCCAAAAACATTCAGTACTTC,CASSQPTSGAPKNIQYF
TRBV5-1,-,TRBJ2-7,few,TGCGCCAGCAGCAGAGGACCCACCTACGAGCAGTACTTC,CASSRGPTYEQYF
TRBV7-9,-,TRBJ2-6,many,TGTGCCAGCAGCTCCTCGATTGGGACGGGGGCCAACGTCCTGACTTTC,CASSSSIGTGANVLTF
TRBV14,TRBD1,TRBJ2-2,few,TGTGCCAGCAGTCGCGGACAGGGGAGGCGCACCGGGGAGCTGTTTTTT,CASSRGQGRRTGELFF
TRBV6-1,TRBD2,TRBJ2-3,few,TGTGCCAGCATGCTAGCGGGGGGGTCTGATACGCAGTATTTT,CASMLAGGSDTQYF
TRBV9,TRBD1,TRBJ1-2,few,TGTGCCAGCAGCAGGGAGACAGGGGCCTACACCTTC,CASSRETGAYTF
TRBV4-2,TRBD1,TRBJ1-2,-,TGTGCCAGCAGCCAAACACAGGGGACTAACTATGGCTACACCTTC,CASSQTQGTNYGYTF
TRBV28,-,TRBJ1-4,many,TGTGCCAGCAATCCCTCGACTTTTGAAAAACTGTTTTTT,CASNPSTFEKLFF
TRBV5-4,-,TRBJ1-1,-,TGTGCCAGCAGCTACGGGGGAGGAGGGACTGAAGCTTTCTTT,CASSYGGGGTEAFF
TRBV23-1,-,TRBJ2-7,many,TGCGCCAGCAGCCCAATTCCCAAGGGACCTGGACCCCCCGATTTGGAGGACGAGCAGTACTTC,CASSPIPKGPGPPDLEDEQYF
TRBV6-2/TRBV6-3,-,TRBJ1-1,-,TGTGCCAGCAGTTACTCCGGACGGTCTACGAAGAACACTGAAGCTTTCTTT,CASSYSGRSTKNTEAFF
TRBV7-6,-,TRBJ2-3,many,TGTGCCAGCAGCGGCAGCACAGATACGCAGTATTTT,CASSGSTDTQYF
TRBV20-1,TRBD1,TRBJ1-5,-,TGCAGTGCAACGGGCAGGGGGTCCTCGAGGAGCAATCAGCCCCAGCATTTT,CSATGRGSSRSNQPQHF
TRBV7-2,TRBD1,TRBJ1-6,-,TGTGCCAGCAGCCGGGAGGGGGCCAATTCACCCCTCCACTTT,CASSREGANSPLHF
TRBV15,TRBD1,TRBJ1-6,few,TGTGCCACCAGCAGAGGGGTTCGACAGGGTTATTCACCCCTCCACTTT,CATSRGVRQGYSPLHF
TRBV7-9,-,TRBJ1-3,many,TGTGCCAGCAGTTTCCCAGGGAGCTCTGGAAACACCATATATTTT,CASSFPGSSGNTIYF
TRBV4-3,-,TRBJ2-3,few,TGCGCCAGCAGCCAAGGATCTAGATACACAGATACGCAGTATTTT,CASSQGSRYTDTQYF
TRBV5-4,-,TRBJ2-3,-,TGTGCCAGCAGCTCCCGCAGGGGATTTTTCCACACTCCCACAGATACGCAGTATTTT,CASSSRRGFFHTPTDTQYF
TRBV12-3/TRBV12-4,TRBD2,TRBJ2-5,-,TGTGCCAGCAGGACTAGTTCGGGGGGAGAGACCCAGTACTTC,CASRTSSGGETQYF
TRBV25-1,TRBD1,TRBJ2-7,many,TGTGCCAGCAGTGACCGGGACAGTTACGAGCAGTACTTC,CASSDRDSYEQYF
TRBV20-1,TRBD2,TRBJ2-3,many,TGCAGTGCTAGAGAACTAGCGGGGAACGCAGATACGCAGTATTTT,CSARELAGNADTQYF
TRBV2,-,TRBJ2-5,many,TGTGCCAGCAGTCCGCCGGGGATAGAGACCCAGTACTTC,CASSPPGIETQYF
TRBV9,-,TRBJ2-2,few,TGTGCCAGCAGCGGATCAGGGCCGAACACCGGGGAGCTGTTTTTT,CASSGSGPNTGELFF
TRBV4-1,-,TRBJ2-1,-,TGCGCCAGCAGCCAAGGAGAGGGAAGGGGCTGGAATGAGCAGTTCTTC,CASSQGEGRGWNEQFF
TRBV29-1,TRBD2,TRBJ2-1,-,TGCAGCGTGGAAGCCGGGGGGGCCTATTTCAATGAGCAGTTCTTC,CSVEAGGAYFNEQFF
TRBV20-1,-,TRBJ2-2,many,TGCAGTGCTAGAGGCGGGGTCACCGGGGAGCTGTTTTTT,CSARGGVTGELFF
TRBV12-3/TRBV12-4,-,TRBJ1-2,-,TGTGCCAGCAGGGGGGGATCCTACTATGGCTACACCTTC,CASRGGSYYGYTF
TRBV21-1,-,TRBJ2-3,-,TGTGCCAGCAGCAAAGTGGCCAGCCTGCAGTATTTT,CASSKVASLQYF
TRBV28,-,TRBJ2-5,few,TGTGCCAGCAACCTGGAAGCGGGTTCAGAGACCCAGTACTTC,CASNLEAGSETQYF
TRBV20-1,-,TRBJ1-1,-,TGCAGTGCTGAAGGTGGGGAGTTGGCTTTCTTT,CSAEGGELAFF
TRBV6-2/TRBV6-3,-,TRBJ2-7,many,TGTGCCAGCACCTCCTATGCTGGCTACGAGCAGTACTTC,CASTSYAGYEQYF
TRBV6-5,-,TRBJ2-2,many,TGTGCCACCACGAAGTCCGGGGAGCTGTTTTTT,CATTKSGELFF
TRBV24-1,TRBD1,TRBJ1-2,few,TGTGCCACCGGGGACAGCGCTAACTATGGCTACACCTTC,CATGDSANYGYTF
TRBV15,TRBD2,TRBJ2-1,few,TGTGCCACCAGCAGAGATCGGACTAGTTTCGGTGAGCAGTTCTTC,CATSRDRTSFGEQFF
TRBV4-2,TRBD2,TRBJ2-4,few,TGTGCCAGCAGCCAAGATGGGATCACTAGCGACATTCAGTACTTC,CASSQDGITSDIQYF